The 25 T cell receptor beta chains below were found in one sample sequenced in a study of T cell responses to AZD1222 COVID-19 vaccine. TCRdb's copy holds only in-frame clones and misses some; the assay was immunoSEQ multiplex PCR. Here the sample spans 200,000 to 300,000 clones, approximately 93% being singletons. The sequenced sample was peripheral blood, obtained on day 0 of AZD1222 vaccination. All receptors come from an adult in good health.

The V and J genes are TRBV27 and TRBJ1-5; D possibly corresponds to TRBD1 (5 bases). Germline lookup yields CDR1 MNHEY and CDR2 SMNVEV (reference sequence). The CDR3 covers 15 residues. The ends were cut back, 8 bases at V and 1 base at J, with 15 bases in the middle. The CDR3 DNA reads as TGTGCCAGCGGAACAGGTGCAACGAGCAATCAGCCCCAGCATTTT. Encoded protein: CASGTGATSNQPQHF.

The chain links TRBV5-1 to TRBJ2-3, with D perhaps matching TRBD2 (6 bases). V was cut by 4 bases and J by 0 bases, with 12 bases left in between. Per the germline V gene, CDR1 is SGHRS and CDR2 is YFSETQ. The CDR3 is made up of 15 amino acids. The CDR3 loop reads CASSPMRGSTDTQYF. DNA of the CDR3: TGCGCCAGCAGCCCGATGCGGGGTAGCACAGATACGCAGTATTTT.

A single count supports this clone. This chain joins TRBV2 and TRBJ1-2, with D perhaps TRBD1 (5 bases). From germline, CDR1 is SNHLY and CDR2 FYNNEI. Trimming shortened V by 1 base and J by 7 bases, and 10 bases separated the two germline ends. The CDR3 runs 13 residues. The CDR3, as DNA: TGTGCCAGCAGTGAAGGACAGAGGGGTGGCTACACCTTC. This encodes CASSEGQRGGYTF. Using reference TRBV2 and TRBJ1-2 for the parts outside the CDR3, the full variable domain is EPEVTQTPSHQVTQMGQEVILRCVPISNHLYFYWYRQILGQKVEFLVSFYNNEISEKSEIFDDQFSVERPDGSNFTLKIRSTKLEDSAMYFCASSEGQRGGYTFGSGTRLTVV.

The chain joins TRBV28 to TRBJ2-1; D remains ambiguous. The germline V gene encodes CDR1 MDHEN and CDR2 SYDVKM. The CDR3 is made up of 17 amino acids. Trimming took off 5 bases at V and 2 bases at J, with 19 bases between the two ends. The CDR3 spells CASSPFRLLSTYNEQFF. CDR3 sequence (DNA): TGTGCCAGCAGTCCATTCCGACTCCTATCAACCTACAATGAGCAGTTCTTC.

This sequence joins TRBV3-1 (or the pseudogene TRBV3-2) and TRBJ2-7; either TRBD1 or TRBD2 may fit D (5 bases each). CDR1 and CDR2 from the germline V gene are LGHDT and YNNKEL (reference sequence). V was cut by 1 base and J by 6 bases, with 13 bases left in between. The CDR3 runs to 14 residues. The CDR3, as DNA: TGTGCCAGCAGCCAAGGGGGACCTTACGGCGAGCAGTACTTC. This encodes CASSQGGPYGEQYF.

With regard to this clone: One end of the junction fails to match germline, which may point to a read error. CDR3 nucleotide sequence: TGTGCCAGCTCGCCACTTAAGCGGGGGTCTTACAATGAGCAGTTCTTC. Protein sequence: CASSPLKRGSYNEQFF. The chain links TRBV18 to TRBJ2-1, with 8 bases identical to TRBD2. This CDR3 comprises 16 residues. Germline V gene sequence: CDR1 KGHSH, CDR2 LQKENI.

The J gene is TRBJ2-2, the V gene TRBV19, with D hard to call. This CDR3 is built from 15 residues. Germline V CDR1 and CDR2: LNHDA, SQIVND (reference sequence). The V end lost 5 bases, the J end lost 4 bases, and 14 bases lay between the germline ends. The CDR3: CASSSLPPPTGELFF. The CDR3 bases are TGTGCCAGTAGTTCCCTCCCCCCACCCACCGGGGAGCTGTTTTTT.

CDR3 nucleotides: TGTGCCAGCAGCTTAGGTGGAATTAGGGTCAATGAGCAGTTCTTC. Translated, it gives CASSLGGIRVNEQFF. The chain combines TRBV11-1 with TRBJ2-1; no firm D call. CDR3 length: 15 residues. The V gene's germline CDR1 is SGHAT and CDR2 FQDESV (reference sequence). Trimming stripped 1 base from V and 6 bases from J, with 13 bases between.

The chain recombines TRBV5-8 with TRBJ1-4, with D perhaps matching TRBD1 (5 bases). V was shortened by 4 bases and J by 8 bases, with 15 bases between the two germline ends. There are 14 residues in the CDR3. Looked up from germline, CDR1 is SGHTS and CDR2 is YDEGEE. The DNA for the CDR3 is TGTGCCAGCAGCCCCGGACACCGACGAGAAAAACTGTTTTTT. It translates to CASSPGHRREKLFF.

The CDR3 nucleotides read TGTGCCACCAGTGCGGACGAGTACAACGAGCAGTACTTC. Amino acids: CATSADEYNEQYF. The chain recombines TRBV24-1 with TRBJ2-7, with no clear D. The CDR3 covers 13 residues. Trimming took 5 bases from V and 5 from J, leaving 12 bases between them. Germline V gives CDR1 KGHDR, CDR2 SFDVKD.

The chain recombines TRBV2 with TRBJ1-1, with 8 bases aligning to TRBD1. In germline, CDR1 is SNHLY, CDR2 FYNNEI. CDR3 length: 13 residues. V was pared by 4 bases and J by 4 bases, with 2 bases of the junction left unmatched. The CDR3 nucleotides read TGTGCCAGCAGTGTCGGGACAGGCACTGAAGCTTTCTTT. This translates into CASSVGTGTEAFF.

This sequence joins TRBV7-9 and TRBJ2-7; no clear D gene. V was pared by 5 bases and J by 0 bases, with 11 bases between. The CDR3 sequence is 14 residues long. Germline assignment: CDR1 SEHNR and CDR2 FQNEAQ (reference sequence). For the CDR3, the DNA is TGTGCCAGCAGCCGGACCGGCGGCTCCTACGAGCAGTACTTC. It is translated as CASSRTGGSYEQYF.

V and J are TRBV5-1 and TRBJ1-2; 10 bases fit TRBD1. Germline V gene data show CDR1 as SGHRS and CDR2 as YFSETQ. The CDR3 sequence is 15 residues long. Trimming cost V 4 bases and J 2 bases; bases outside gene matches: 5. The DNA of the CDR3 is TGCGCCAGCAGCCCTACGGGACAGGGGAACTATGGCTACACCTTC. Its protein product is CASSPTGQGNYGYTF.

This clone was observed a single time. The chain employs TRBV6-2 or TRBV6-3 and TRBJ2-2, with 15 nucleotides matching TRBD2. CDR3 length: 17 amino acids. V shed 5 bases and J 4 bases; nucleotides not matched to a gene: 5. CDR1 and CDR2 (germline): MNHEY, SVGEGT. CDR3 loop: CASSRTSGGAVTGELFF. The CDR3, as DNA: TGTGCCAGCAGTAGGACTAGCGGGGGGGCCGTCACCGGGGAGCTGTTTTTT.

The CDR3 DNA reads as TGTGCCACCGACGGAGGGGACGGTCAGCCCCAGCATTTT. Translation gives CATDGGDGQPQHF. J is TRBJ1-5 and V is TRBV15, with a weak D call TRBD1 (5 bases). The V end lost 8 bases, the J end lost 6 bases, and 14 bases lay between the germline ends. CDR1 is LNHNV and CDR2 is YYDKDF in the germline V gene (reference sequence). The CDR3 has 13 amino acids.

The chain recombines TRBV9 with TRBJ2-7; 8 bases are a match to TRBD2. This CDR3 region has 15 residues. V gave up 0 bases and J gave up 3 bases; unmatched junction bases: 5. The germline V gene has CDR1 SGDLS and CDR2 YYNGEE. The CDR3 loop reads CASSVDDGRGYEQYF. The CDR3 bases are TGTGCCAGCAGCGTAGATGACGGGAGGGGCTACGAGCAGTACTTC.

V gene TRBV5-1 combines with J gene TRBJ2-7; D remains ambiguous. Trimming removed 1 base at V and 4 bases at J, with 6 bases between. The CDR3 runs to 12 residues. The germline V gene has CDR1 SGHRS and CDR2 YFSETQ. In DNA, the CDR3 is TGCGCCAGCAGCTTGAGTAATTACGAGCAGTACTTC. Its protein product is CASSLSNYEQYF.

The V gene is TRBV28, the J gene TRBJ2-3; TRBD2 agrees at 8 bases. This CDR3 spans 15 amino acids. V gave up 6 bases and J gave up 1 base; unmatched junction bases: 6. Looked up from germline, CDR1 is MDHEN and CDR2 is SYDVKM. Here the CDR3 reads CASSFRGGRTDTQYF. CDR3 sequence (DNA): TGTGCCAGCAGCTTCCGGGGGGGACGCACAGATACGCAGTATTTT.

The chain is built from TRBV11-2 and TRBJ2-7; 9 bases are a match to TRBD1. There are 15 residues in the CDR3. Germline V CDR1 and CDR2: SGHAT, FQNNGV. V shed 5 bases, J shed 2 bases, and the junction held 7 bases outside the gene matches. The CDR3 protein is CASSLNRDRAYEQYF. The CDR3, as DNA: TGTGCCAGCAGCCTAAACCGGGACAGGGCCTACGAGCAGTACTTC.

This clone has only a few counts. This chain uses TRBV5-5 with TRBJ2-7, with 9 bases that match TRBD1. Germline V gene sequence: CDR1 SGHKS, CDR2 YYEKEE (reference sequence). The V segment lost 1 base and the J segment 2 bases; nucleotides outside the gene matches: 1. This CDR3 comprises 14 residues. CDR3 sequence (DNA): TGTGCCAGCAGCTTGTGGACAGGGGCCTACGAGCAGTACTTC. It specifies CASSLWTGAYEQYF.

The rearrangement links TRBV7-3 to TRBJ2-2; D tentatively fits TRBD1 or TRBD2 (5 bases each). V lost 0 bases and J 0 bases, leaving 8 bases between the germline ends. This CDR3 has 16 amino acids. CDR1 is SGHTA and CDR2 is FQGTGA in the germline V gene. CDR3 region: CASSLTGTSNTGELFF. The CDR3 region has the DNA TGTGCCAGCAGCTTAACAGGGACCTCGAACACCGGGGAGCTGTTTTTT.

The chain has TRBV28 and TRBJ1-2; D unresolved. The CDR3 length is 13 residues. V was trimmed by 2 bases and J by 4 bases, leaving 8 bases between them. Germline V gene sequence: CDR1 MDHEN, CDR2 SYDVKM. The DNA of the CDR3 is TGTGCCAGCAGTTTAGGGCAGCGCTATGGCTACACCTTC. Residues: CASSLGQRYGYTF.

J is TRBJ1-2 and V is TRBV28, with D hard to call. This CDR3 is built from 13 residues. V lost 1 base and J lost 6, with 9 bases in between. CDR1 is MDHEN and CDR2 is SYDVKM in the germline V gene. CDR3 coding DNA: TGTGCCAGCAGTTTATCCTTGAACGATGGCTACACCTTC. Its translation is CASSLSLNDGYTF.

This clone showed up just once. This chain connects TRBV7-9 to TRBJ2-7; 9 positions agree with TRBD1. J was trimmed by 4 bases and V by 6 bases; bases with no gene match: 16. The CDR3 length is 17 residues. Germline V lookup: CDR1 SEHNR, CDR2 FQNEAQ (reference sequence). The CDR3 DNA reads as TGTGCCAGCAGTTTTTCGGGACAGGGCCCTGCTGGGTACGAGCAGTACTTC. This gives the protein CASSFSGQGPAGYEQYF.

The rearrangement links TRBV15 to TRBJ1-3; no definite D call. CDR1 is LNHNV and CDR2 is YYDKDF in the germline V gene (reference sequence). V lost 0 bases to trimming and J lost 8 bases, with 8 bases between them. CDR3 size: 13 residues. The CDR3 DNA sequence: TGTGCCACCAGCAGAGAACGAGAATACACCATATATTTT. This sequence encodes CATSREREYTIYF.